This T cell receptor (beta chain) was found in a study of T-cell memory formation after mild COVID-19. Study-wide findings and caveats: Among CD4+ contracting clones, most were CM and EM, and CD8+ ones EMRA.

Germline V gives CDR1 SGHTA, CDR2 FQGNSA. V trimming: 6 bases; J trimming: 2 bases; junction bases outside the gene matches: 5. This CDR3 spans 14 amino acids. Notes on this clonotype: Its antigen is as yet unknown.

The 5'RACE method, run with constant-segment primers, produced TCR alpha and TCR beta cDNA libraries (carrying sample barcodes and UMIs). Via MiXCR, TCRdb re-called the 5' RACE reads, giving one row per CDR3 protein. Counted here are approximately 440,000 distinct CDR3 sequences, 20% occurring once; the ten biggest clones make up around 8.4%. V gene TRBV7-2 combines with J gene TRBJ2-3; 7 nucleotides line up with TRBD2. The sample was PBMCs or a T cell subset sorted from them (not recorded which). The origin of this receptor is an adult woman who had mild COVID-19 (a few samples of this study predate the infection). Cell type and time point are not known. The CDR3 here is CASSYGGTTDTQYF. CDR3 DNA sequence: TGTGCCAGCAGTTACGGGGGGACCACAGATACGCAGTATTTT.